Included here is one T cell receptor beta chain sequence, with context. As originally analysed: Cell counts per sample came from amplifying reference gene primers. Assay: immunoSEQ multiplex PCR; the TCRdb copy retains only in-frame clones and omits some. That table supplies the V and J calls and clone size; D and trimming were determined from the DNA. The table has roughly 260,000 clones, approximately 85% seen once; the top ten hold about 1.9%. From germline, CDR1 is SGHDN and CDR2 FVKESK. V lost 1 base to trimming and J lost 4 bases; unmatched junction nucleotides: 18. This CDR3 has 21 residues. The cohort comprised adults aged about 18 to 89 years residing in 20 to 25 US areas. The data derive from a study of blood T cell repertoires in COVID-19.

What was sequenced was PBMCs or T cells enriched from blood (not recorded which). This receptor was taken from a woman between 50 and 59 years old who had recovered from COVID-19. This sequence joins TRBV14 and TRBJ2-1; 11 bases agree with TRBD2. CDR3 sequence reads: CASSQGGAPLTSGMPYNEQFF. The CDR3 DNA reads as TGTGCCAGCAGCCAAGGAGGAGCTCCTCTGACTAGCGGGATGCCGTACAATGAGCAGTTCTTC.